The 22 T cell receptor beta chains below were found in one sample sequenced in a study of CD4 T cells in relation to SARS-CoV-2 and coronaviruses. The unexposed donors gave CD4+ T cells in about 2011-2019, prior to COVID-19. Method: immunoSEQ multiplex PCR; TCRdb's copy keeps in-frame clones and lacks some. The data show approximately 64,000 clones, approximately 94% seen once. What was sequenced was naive CD4+ T cells from PBMCs. Subset reported: naive CD4+ T cells isolated by negative enrichment. These receptors were taken from a human donor in good health.

As to this clone: The same CDR3 can be traced to other DNA sequences in this sample. This chain links TRBV4-2 with TRBJ1-3, with a tentative D call TRBD1 (5 bases). Trimming cost V 1 base and J 8 bases, with 9 bases left between them. Germline values: CDR1 LGHNA, CDR2 YNFKEQ. The CDR3 extends over 13 amino acids. CDR3 region: CASSQGVGDTIYF. DNA of the CDR3: TGTGCCAGCAGCCAAGGGGTAGGGGACACCATATATTTT.

J is TRBJ2-7 and V is TRBV2, with a possible D match to TRBD1 (5 bases). Trimming removed 6 bases from V and 3 bases from J, with 9 bases in between. The germline V gene has CDR1 SNHLY and CDR2 FYNNEI. This CDR3 spans 12 amino acids. The CDR3 sequence: CASREDNYEQYF. The CDR3 DNA is TGTGCCAGCAGAGAGGACAACTACGAGCAGTACTTC. The full variable domain, in which reference TRBV2 and TRBJ2-7 provide the parts outside the CDR3, is EPEVTQTPSHQVTQMGQEVILRCVPISNHLYFYWYRQILGQKVEFLVSFYNNEISEKSEIFDDQFSVERPDGSNFTLKIRSTKLEDSAMYFCASREDNYEQYFGPGTRLTVT.

The chain carries TRBV6-7 and TRBJ2-5; D ambiguous. TRBV6-7 is annotated as an ORF whose role is uncertain. This CDR3 is built from 17 residues. V shed 5 bases and J shed 2 bases, with 21 bases lying between them. Here the CDR3 reads CASSTHLHLVVQETQYF. DNA of the CDR3: TGTGCCAGCAGTACCCACCTACACCTAGTCGTGCAAGAGACCCAGTACTTC.

The CDR3 here is CASNPGTSGNEQFF. In DNA, the CDR3 is TGTGCCAGCAACCCGGGGACTAGCGGGAATGAGCAGTTCTTC. The rearrangement uses TRBV5-4 and TRBJ2-1, with 12 positions matching TRBD2. The length of the CDR3 is 14 residues. Germline V lookup: CDR1 SGHNT, CDR2 YYREEE (reference sequence). The junction had 5 bases not matched to a gene; V was cut back by 6 bases and J by 7 bases.

This chain connects TRBV11-3 to TRBJ2-2, with a tentative D call TRBD2 (6 bases). V shed 5 bases and J shed 13 bases, with 26 bases lying between them. The CDR3 has 16 residues. Germline lookup yields CDR1 SGHNT and CDR2 YENEEA. The CDR3 nucleotides read TGTGCCAGCAGCCCTGGGCGGGGCTCCCCGTCCGGGTCGCTGTTTTTT. Translated, it gives CASSPGRGSPSGSLFF.

The chain has TRBV19 and TRBJ2-7; TRBD2 aligns across 11 bases. CDR3 size: 15 residues. Germline V gene sequence: CDR1 LNHDA, CDR2 SQIVND (reference sequence). V lost 2 bases and J lost 4; bases outside the gene matches: 4. The CDR3 DNA is TGTGCCAGTAGTATAACTAGCGGGAGTTCATACGAGCAGTACTTC. Translated, it gives CASSITSGSSYEQYF.

This rearrangement joins TRBV10-2 to TRBJ1-3, with a tentative D call TRBD1 (5 bases). CDR3 length equals 16 residues. Germline CDR1 and CDR2: WSHSY and SAAADI. V was pared by 10 bases and J by 0 bases, with 19 bases between. Here the CDR3 reads CATSVEGRGSGNTIYF. The DNA of the CDR3 is TGCGCCACCTCGGTGGAGGGAAGGGGCTCTGGAAACACCATATATTTT.

The chain links TRBV10-1 to TRBJ1-3; D is ambiguous. The CDR3 runs 15 residues. Germline CDR1 WNHNN, CDR2 SYGVQD (reference sequence). Trimming cost V 0 bases and J 0 bases, with 6 bases left between them. The CDR3 nucleotides are TGCGCCAGCAGTGAGTCGGGCAGCTCTGGAAACACCATATATTTT. This gives the protein CASSESGSSGNTIYF.

The chain recombines TRBV2 with TRBJ1-5, with D tentatively TRBD1 (6 bases). Trimming took 8 bases from V and 2 from J, leaving 16 bases between them. The CDR3 has 15 amino acids. Germline CDR1 and CDR2: SNHLY and FYNNEI. The CDR3 DNA reads as TGTGCCAGCGGGGACACGAGACAACGCAATCAGCCCCAGCATTTT. Translated, it gives CASGDTRQRNQPQHF.

The chain couples TRBV4-1 to TRBJ2-3; 10 bases are shared with TRBD2. Unmatched junction bases numbered 7, after V lost 5 bases and J lost 2 bases. CDR3 length equals 16 residues. Germline values: CDR1 MGHRA, CDR2 YSYEKL. CDR3 sequence: CASSATGTSDTDTQYF. The CDR3 bases are TGCGCCAGCAGCGCCACCGGGACTAGCGACACAGATACGCAGTATTTT.

J is TRBJ2-1 and V is TRBV19, with 8 bases lining up with TRBD1. Looked up from germline, CDR1 is LNHDA and CDR2 is SQIVND (reference sequence). This CDR3 is 16 amino acids long. With 5 bases clipped from V and 4 bases from J, the junction kept 10 bases outside the gene matches. The CDR3 nucleotides read TGTGCCAGTAGTTTATACGGGACAGGCCAATACAATGAGCAGTTCTTC. This codes for CASSLYGTGQYNEQFF.

This chain uses TRBV6-5 with TRBJ2-2; possible D gene TRBD1, 5 bases. V dropped 5 bases and J dropped 7 bases, with 8 bases sitting between them. The CDR3 loop spans 12 amino acids. The germline gives CDR1 MNHEY, CDR2 SVGAGI. CDR3 amino acids: CASSPRGGELFF. The CDR3 region has the DNA TGTGCCAGCAGTCCAAGGGGCGGGGAGCTGTTTTTT.

J is TRBJ1-5 and V is TRBV19, with no clear D. Looked up from germline, CDR1 is LNHDA and CDR2 is SQIVND (reference sequence). Trimming cost V 10 bases and J 0 bases, with 16 bases left between them. The CDR3 spans 15 residues. CDR3 nucleotide sequence: TGTGCCACAAAAATTGGGCCCTATAGCAATCAGCCCCAGCATTTT. Amino acids: CATKIGPYSNQPQHF.

The rearrangement uses TRBV3-1 (or the pseudogene TRBV3-2) and TRBJ2-1; D gene ambiguous. With 0 bases removed from V and 1 base from J, the gap between germline ends came to 7 bases. This CDR3 spans 15 amino acids. Germline CDR1 LGHDT, CDR2 YNNKEL (reference sequence). CDR3 DNA sequence: TGTGCCAGCAGCCAAGAACCCGGTTCCTACAATGAGCAGTTCTTC. Protein: CASSQEPGSYNEQFF.

The V and J genes are TRBV6-4 and TRBJ2-2; possibly TRBD1 for D (6 bases). V lost 4 bases to trimming and J lost 4 bases, with 10 bases between them. CDR3 length: 14 amino acids. Germline V gives CDR1 MRHNA, CDR2 SNTAGT. The CDR3 DNA sequence: TGTGCCAGCAGTGCGAGGGGGAGCACCGGGGAGCTGTTTTTT. Residues: CASSARGSTGELFF.

The gene calls are TRBV27 and TRBJ2-3; TRBD1 matches 7 bases. The V gene end was trimmed by 5 bases and the J gene end by 1 base; junction bases not matched to a gene: 12. This CDR3 is 17 amino acids long. Germline V gene sequence: CDR1 MNHEY, CDR2 SMNVEV (reference sequence). The CDR3 is CASSLNRQGGGTDTQYF. CDR3 coding DNA: TGTGCCAGCAGTCTGAACCGACAGGGTGGGGGCACAGATACGCAGTATTTT.

The J gene is TRBJ1-5, the V gene TRBV28, with D possibly being TRBD1 (5 bases). The CDR3 contains 13 residues. Germline CDR1 is MDHEN and CDR2 is SYDVKM. V was clipped by 11 bases and J by 3 bases, with 14 bases between them. The CDR3 sequence is CAGGSSFNQPQHF. The DNA for the CDR3 is TGTGCCGGGGGGAGTTCCTTCAATCAGCCCCAGCATTTT.

The chain joins TRBV6-1 to TRBJ2-3; either TRBD1 or TRBD2 may supply D (5 bases each). The germline CDR1 and CDR2 sequences are MNHNS and SASEGT. The CDR3 totals 15 residues. Trimming stripped 2 bases from V and 2 bases from J, with 11 bases between. CDR3: CASSERAGTTDTQYF. Written as DNA, the CDR3 is TGTGCCAGCAGTGAACGAGCAGGGACCACAGATACGCAGTATTTT.

The V gene is TRBV7-8, the J gene TRBJ1-2; D is undetermined. V lost 6 bases, J lost 4 bases, and 12 bases lay in between. Germline lookup yields CDR1 SGHVS and CDR2 FQNEAQ. The CDR3 is 13 amino acids. In DNA, the CDR3 is TGTGCCAGCAGTCTGGACCGAGCCTATGGCTACACCTTC. It translates to CASSLDRAYGYTF.

V is TRBV15 and J is TRBJ2-4, with TRBD1 identical over 7 bases. The J segment lost 0 bases and the V segment lost 0 bases, leaving 5 bases of the junction unmatched. The CDR3 contains 17 residues. CDR1 is LNHNV and CDR2 is YYDKDF in the germline V gene (reference sequence). The DNA of the CDR3 is TGTGCCACCAGCAGAGATTGGGACAGACTAGCCAAAAACATTCAGTACTTC. Residues: CATSRDWDRLAKNIQYF.

The chain carries TRBV5-1 and TRBJ2-3; D unclear. The CDR3 is 15 residues long. Per the germline V gene, CDR1 is SGHRS and CDR2 is YFSETQ. V lost 0 bases to trimming and J lost 0 bases, with 8 bases between them. This CDR3 reads CASSLAGRSTDTQYF. Here the CDR3 DNA reads TGCGCCAGCAGCTTGGCTGGCAGGAGCACAGATACGCAGTATTTT. Together with reference TRBV5-1 and TRBJ2-3, the CDR3 gives the full variable domain: KAGVTQTPRYLIKTRGQQVTLSCSPISGHRSVSWYQQTPGQGLQFLFEYFSETQRNKGNFPGRFSGRQFSNSRSEMNVSTLELGDSALYLCASSLAGRSTDTQYFGPGTRLTVL.

The CDR3 region is CASSPEAGSSPLHF. CDR3 coding DNA: TGCGCCAGCAGCCCAGAGGCAGGGTCATCACCCCTCCACTTT. The rearrangement joins TRBV5-1 to TRBJ1-6; D might be TRBD1 (5 bases). With 4 bases removed from V and 10 bases from J, the gap between germline ends came to 15 bases. This CDR3 region has 14 residues. Germline V gene sequence: CDR1 SGHRS, CDR2 YFSETQ.